One sample yielded the 8 T cell receptor beta chains listed below, sequenced in a study of OX40 agonist ivuxolimab in advanced cancers. The data were produced by immunoSEQ multiplex PCR, yet TCRdb's version contains in-frame clones alone and is incomplete. Of some 34,000 clones listed, approximately 84% are singletons. The material was CD4+ or CD8+ T cells sorted from blood, obtained in a trial of the OX40 agonist ivuxolimab. The receptor set was obtained from an adult with an advanced solid tumor such as melanoma, head and neck, liver or kidney cancer.

The V gene is TRBV29-1, the J gene TRBJ2-7, with 9 bases identical to TRBD2. The CDR3 is made up of 11 amino acids. Trimming removed 4 bases from V and 6 bases from J; junction bases left unmatched: 1. CDR1 is SQVTM, CDR2 ANQGSEA, per germline. The CDR3 region is CSVGREGEQYF. CDR3 coding DNA: TGCAGCGTTGGGCGGGAGGGCGAGCAGTACTTC.

This clone has a handful of counts. The chain employs TRBV7-6 and TRBJ2-5, with 10 positions matching TRBD2. Germline CDR1 and CDR2: SGHVS and FNYEAQ. The CDR3 runs to 16 residues. The junction had 7 bases not matched to a gene; V was cut back by 2 bases and J by 4 bases. The CDR3 nucleotides are TGTGCCAGCAGCTTATTTAGCGGGGGGCCGGGAGAGACCCAGTACTTC. Residues: CASSLFSGGPGETQYF.

The chain combines TRBV5-1 with TRBJ1-4; a possible D gene is TRBD1 (6 bases). Trimming took off 4 bases at V and 0 bases at J, with 13 bases between the two ends. The length of the CDR3 is 16 residues. Germline-derived CDR1 and CDR2 are SGHRS and YFSETQ. CDR3 DNA sequence: TGCGCCAGCAGCCCTGGGACATCGACAACTAATGAAAAACTGTTTTTT. This codes for CASSPGTSTTNEKLFF.

J is TRBJ2-1 and V is TRBV6-5; D possibly matches TRBD1 or TRBD2 (5 bases each). This CDR3 spans 12 amino acids. Germline assignment: CDR1 MNHEY and CDR2 SVGAGI. The V gene lost 5 bases and the J gene lost 8 bases, with 10 bases spanning the gap. As DNA, the CDR3 is TGTGCCAGCAGTCCCGAGGGGCATGAGCAGTTCTTC. The encoded protein is CASSPEGHEQFF.

This clone is a singleton in its sample. CDR3: CATSRGALSNQPQHF. CDR3 nucleotides: TGTGCCACCAGCAGAGGGGCACTTAGCAATCAGCCCCAGCATTTT. The chain couples TRBV15 to TRBJ1-5; D gene unclear. Germline V CDR1 and CDR2: LNHNV, YYDKDF (reference sequence). Trimming pared 1 base from V and 0 bases from J, leaving 7 bases between. There are 15 residues in the CDR3.

V usage is TRBV9 and J usage is TRBJ2-1, with 7 positions matching TRBD2. CDR3 length: 16 residues. Per the germline V gene, CDR1 is SGDLS and CDR2 is YYNGEE. V dropped 2 bases and J dropped 2; count of bases not matched to a gene: 7. CDR3 amino acids: CASSVGGGLPYNEQFF. The CDR3 DNA is TGTGCCAGCAGCGTCGGGGGAGGGCTCCCCTACAATGAGCAGTTCTTC.

V gene TRBV5-6 combines with J gene TRBJ2-7; TRBD2 agrees at 7 bases. V was pared by 4 bases and J by 5 bases, with 12 bases of the junction left unmatched. This CDR3 comprises 15 residues. Per the germline V gene, CDR1 is SGHDT and CDR2 is YYEEEE. The CDR3 coding sequence is TGTGCCAGCAGCACTGGGGGGGACGAAGTCCACGAGCAGTACTTC. Its translation: CASSTGGDEVHEQYF.

This clone has only one observation. The chain is built from TRBV4-2 and TRBJ2-7, with D possibly being TRBD1 (6 bases). CDR3 length: 15 residues. Germline CDR1 is LGHNA and CDR2 is YNFKEQ. V lost 4 bases, J lost 3 bases, and 16 bases lay in between. The CDR3 DNA is TGTGCCAGCAGCCCCCGCCAACAGGGTGGCTACGAGCAGTACTTC. Translated, it gives CASSPRQQGGYEQYF.